These 20 T cell receptor beta chains share one sample of origin, sequenced in a study of T cell repertoires in cytomegalovirus infection. TCRdb independently ran MiXCR on the reads; one entry per CDR3 protein. This table holds some 170,000 distinct CDR3 sequences, about a sixth found once. Material for sequencing was CD8+ T cells from PBMCs. All receptors come from a human donor in good health (CMV status not recorded). Some clones in this sample may be carry-over from other donors' samples.

This clonotype was detected ten times or more. The chain has TRBV7-8 and TRBJ1-1; D is perhaps TRBD1 (5 bases). The length of the CDR3 is 15 residues. V lost 2 bases, J lost 0 bases, and 10 bases lay in between. Germline V gene sequence: CDR1 SGHVS, CDR2 FQNEAQ. The CDR3 DNA reads TGTGCCAGCAGCTTATTGGGGACCATGAACACTGAAGCTTTCTTT. Protein: CASSLLGTMNTEAFF.

The chain is built from TRBV7-9 and TRBJ1-1; D may be TRBD1 (5 bases). CDR3 length equals 13 residues. V was cut by 7 bases and J by 5 bases, with 14 bases left in between. CDR1 SEHNR and CDR2 FQNEAQ come from the germline V gene (reference sequence). CDR3 sequence reads: CASKGGGGTEAFF. CDR3 coding DNA: TGTGCCAGCAAAGGCGGGGGAGGAACTGAAGCTTTCTTT. Complete variable domain (other parts from reference TRBV7-9 and TRBJ1-1): DTGVSQNPRHKITKRGQNVTFRCDPISEHNRLYWYRQTLGQGPEFLTYFQNEAQLEKSRLLSDRFSAERPKGSFSTLEIQRTEQGDSAMYLCASKGGGGTEAFFGQGTRLTVV.

The chain uses TRBV29-1 and TRBJ2-1; 9 bases are shared with TRBD1. The V gene's germline CDR1 is SQVTM and CDR2 ANQGSEA. Unmatched junction bases numbered 11, after V lost 4 bases and J lost 1 base. This CDR3 spans 17 amino acids. The CDR3 loop reads CSVAKDRGPRSYNEQFF. DNA for the CDR3: TGCAGCGTTGCAAAGGACAGGGGCCCCAGATCCTACAATGAGCAGTTCTTC.

J is TRBJ1-2 and V is TRBV6-5, with 9 bases identical to TRBD1. Unmatched junction bases numbered 9, after V lost 6 bases and J lost 1 base. CDR3 size: 16 residues. Germline CDR1 reads MNHEY; CDR2 reads SVGAGI. DNA of the CDR3: TGTGCCAGCAGCCTGGGACAGGGATTGCTTAACTATGGCTACACCTTC. It encodes CASSLGQGLLNYGYTF.

V is TRBV10-3 and J is TRBJ1-1; 10 bases are a match to TRBD1. After removal of 10 bases from V and 4 bases from J, the junction contained 3 bases not matched to a gene. Germline loops: CDR1 ENHRY, CDR2 SYGVKD. This CDR3 has 12 residues. The chain's CDR3 is CATTGGVTEAFF. CDR3 in DNA: TGTGCCACGACAGGGGGCGTCACTGAAGCTTTCTTT.

This chain links TRBV29-1 with TRBJ2-1, with TRBD1 identical over 7 bases. The junction had 9 bases not matched to a gene; V was cut back by 1 base and J by 0 bases. The CDR3 has 17 amino acids. Germline V CDR1 and CDR2: SQVTM, ANQGSEA. The CDR3: CSVEGQTGVRSYNEQFF. In nucleotides, the CDR3 is TGCAGCGTTGAAGGACAAACAGGGGTTCGCTCCTACAATGAGCAGTTCTTC.

There are a few counts of this clonotype. The CDR3 DNA reads TGTGCCAGCAGCTTAGGTGGGGGAGGAGATACGCAGTATTTT. It is translated as CASSLGGGGDTQYF. The V call is TRBV7-6, the J call TRBJ2-3; perhaps TRBD2 as D (6 bases). With 1 base removed from V and 5 bases from J, the gap between germline ends came to 10 bases. The CDR3 totals 14 residues. Per germline, CDR1 SGHVS and CDR2 FNYEAQ.

The chain is built from TRBV7-8 and TRBJ1-1, with D uncertain. V was shortened by 6 bases and J by 6 bases, with 17 bases between the two germline ends. CDR3 length equals 14 residues. The germline CDR1 and CDR2 sequences are SGHVS and FQNEAQ. The CDR3 is CASSHRTHLSEAFF. The CDR3 DNA sequence: TGTGCCAGCAGTCATCGGACGCACCTCTCTGAAGCTTTCTTT.

This clonotype was detected a few times. The CDR3 protein is CASSSTGRYEQFF. As DNA, the CDR3 is TGTGCCAGCAGCTCGACAGGGCGGTATGAGCAGTTCTTC. The V call is TRBV7-9, the J call TRBJ2-1, with 7 bases matching TRBD1. J was trimmed by 8 bases and V by 4 bases; bases with no gene match: 5. Per the germline V gene, CDR1 is SEHNR and CDR2 is FQNEAQ (reference sequence). CDR3 size: 13 residues.

This clonotype was observed a few times. This chain uses TRBV27 with TRBJ2-7, with 7 bases fitting TRBD1. The germline V gene has CDR1 MNHEY and CDR2 SMNVEV (reference sequence). With V trimmed by 5 bases and J by 3 bases, 13 bases remained unmatched. This CDR3 contains 16 residues. CDR3 DNA sequence: TGTGCCAGCAGTCCAAGCGCAGGGGACAGTAACTACGAGCAGTACTTC. Translating it yields CASSPSAGDSNYEQYF.

This rearrangement joins TRBV7-8 to TRBJ1-2; 8 bases fit TRBD1. With 0 bases clipped from V and 4 bases from J, the junction kept 10 bases outside the gene matches. The CDR3 spans 17 residues. Germline V gene sequence: CDR1 SGHVS, CDR2 FQNEAQ. As DNA, the CDR3 is TGTGCCAGCAGCTTAGCGAGCTGGCAGGGGGCGACCTATGGCTACACCTTC. Protein product: CASSLASWQGATYGYTF.

The genes are TRBV28 and TRBJ2-1; D perhaps matches TRBD1 (5 bases). Germline loops: CDR1 MDHEN, CDR2 SYDVKM. The germline V and J ends were trimmed by 6 bases and 1 base, with 16 bases remaining between them. The CDR3 has 16 amino acids. CDR3 residues: CASRLVGVGSYNEQFF. DNA for the CDR3: TGTGCCAGCAGGTTGGTAGGGGTTGGTTCCTACAATGAGCAGTTCTTC.

The chain employs TRBV14 and TRBJ1-2, with D perhaps TRBD1 (6 bases). Germline lookup yields CDR1 SGHDN and CDR2 FVKESK. The CDR3 has 14 amino acids. Trimming left V 0 bases short and J 4 bases short, with 9 bases between. The CDR3 reads CASSQDPGAYGYTF. The CDR3 DNA reads as TGTGCCAGCAGCCAAGACCCAGGGGCCTATGGCTACACCTTC. The full variable domain, completed using reference TRBV14 and TRBJ1-2, is EAGVTQFPSHSVIEKGQTVTLRCDPISGHDNLYWYRRVMGKEIKFLLHFVKESKQDESGMPNNRFLAERTGGTYSTLKVQPAELEDSGVYFCASSQDPGAYGYTFGSGTRLTVV.

This clonotype was counted between two and nine times. The genes are TRBV6-1 and TRBJ2-5; D call uncertain. Per germline, CDR1 MNHNS and CDR2 SASEGT. V shed 8 bases and J shed 1 base, with 8 bases lying between them. CDR3 length: 12 residues. The CDR3 region is CASRDFQETQYF. CDR3 nucleotide sequence: TGTGCCAGCCGCGACTTCCAAGAGACCCAGTACTTC.

The chain employs TRBV5-6 and TRBJ1-1; no reliable D call. Trimming took off 2 bases at V and 1 base at J, with 9 bases between the two ends. This CDR3 comprises 14 residues. The germline V gene encodes CDR1 SGHDT and CDR2 YYEEEE. CDR3 region: CASSLFMSNTEAFF. CDR3 nucleotide sequence: TGTGCCAGCAGCTTATTCATGTCGAACACTGAAGCTTTCTTT. Variable domain in full (rest from reference TRBV5-6 and TRBJ1-1): DAGVTQSPTHLIKTRGQQVTLRCSPKSGHDTVSWYQQALGQGPQFIFQYYEEEERQRGNFPDRFSGHQFPNYSSELNVNALLLGDSALYLCASSLFMSNTEAFFGQGTRLTVV.

Comments on this clonotype: Relative to the germline gene, one junction end is altered; a read error may explain this. This chain joins TRBV28 and TRBJ1-5; D is unresolved. The CDR3 is made up of 13 amino acids. The germline V gene has CDR1 MDHEN and CDR2 SYDVKM. The CDR3 DNA reads TGTGCCAGCGAGCGTAACCCTCGGCAGCCCCAGCACTTT. Translated: CASERNPRQPQHF.

The genes are TRBV6-6 and TRBJ2-7, with D perhaps assigned TRBD1 or TRBD2 (7 bases each). Germline values: CDR1 MNHNY, CDR2 SVGAGI (reference sequence). The V and J ends lost 5 bases and 1 base respectively, with 18 bases between them. The CDR3 totals 16 residues. CDR3 nucleotides: TGTGCCAGCAGTCAATTGACAGGGAGGGAGTCCTACGAGCAGTACTTC. This translates into CASSQLTGRESYEQYF.

The V gene is TRBV20-1, the J gene TRBJ2-1; 14 nucleotides line up with TRBD2. CDR1 is DFQATT, CDR2 SNEGSKA, per germline (reference sequence). V was pared by 1 base and J by 5 bases, with 7 bases of the junction left unmatched. The CDR3 sequence is 17 residues long. CDR3 protein: CSARALTSGGANNEQFF. For the CDR3, the DNA is TGCAGTGCTAGAGCACTGACTAGCGGGGGGGCCAACAATGAGCAGTTCTTC.

The genes are TRBV11-2 and TRBJ1-2; D ambiguous. This CDR3 has 13 amino acids. The V end was cut by 0 bases, the J end by 5 bases, with 7 bases between. Germline loops: CDR1 SGHAT, CDR2 FQNNGV. Here the CDR3 reads CASSLELVYGYTF. The DNA for the CDR3 is TGTGCCAGCAGCTTAGAACTGGTGTATGGCTACACCTTC. The entire variable domain, with the rest obtained from reference TRBV11-2 and TRBJ1-2, is as follows: EAGVAQSPRYKIIEKRQSVAFWCNPISGHATLYWYQQILGQGPKLLIQFQNNGVVDDSQLPKDRFSAERLKGVDSTLKIQPAKLEDSAVYLCASSLELVYGYTFGSGTRLTVV.

This clonotype was seen a few times. This chain links TRBV4-3 with TRBJ1-4; D gene unclear. Germline CDR1 and CDR2: LGHNA and YSLEER. Trimming stripped 0 bases from V and 0 bases from J, with 11 bases between. This CDR3 spans 17 amino acids. This chain's CDR3 is CASSQDNQRSTNEKLFF. DNA for the CDR3: TGCGCCAGCAGCCAAGATAATCAGCGCTCAACTAATGAAAAACTGTTTTTT.